One sample yielded the 9 T cell receptor beta chains listed below, sequenced in a study of vaccination and CD4 T cells after COVID-19. The antigens these receptors bind are not known. Cultured CD4+ T cells had their DNA profiled by the Oncomine TCR Beta short-read assay. Using its own MiXCR run on the PCR reads, TCRdb lists one record per CDR3 protein. This sample has under 15,000 distinct CDR3 sequences, with 60% to 75% found just once. Specified treatment: roughly 11-day PBMC culture with coronavirus spike peptide pools or control peptides (ViraFEST assay). Material for sequencing was CD4+ T cells from blood, cultured in vitro. The source of these receptors is a human donor who had recovered from COVID-19.

The chain combines TRBV10-3 with TRBJ2-1; 7 nucleotides line up with TRBD2. With 2 bases clipped from V and 0 bases from J, the junction kept 13 bases outside the gene matches. In germline, CDR1 is ENHRY, CDR2 SYGVKD. This CDR3 has 19 amino acids. In DNA, the CDR3 is TGTGCCATCAGTGAGCGATCCGGACTAGGTCAAAGCTCCTACAATGAGCAGTTCTTC. As protein: CAISERSGLGQSSYNEQFF.

This clonotype was picked up one time. V and J are TRBV5-1 and TRBJ2-5; D ambiguous. V lost 0 bases to trimming and J lost 2 bases, with 8 bases between them. The CDR3 has 14 residues. Germline CDR1 SGHRS, CDR2 YFSETQ. DNA of the CDR3: TGCGCCAGCAGCTTGGGTGCCGATCAAGAGACCCAGTACTTC. Residues: CASSLGADQETQYF. The full variable domain, its missing parts supplied by reference TRBV5-1 and TRBJ2-5, is KAGVTQTPRYLIKTRGQQVTLSCSPISGHRSVSWYQQTPGQGLQFLFEYFSETQRNKGNFPGRFSGRQFSNSRSEMNVSTLELGDSALYLCASSLGADQETQYFGPGTRLLVL.

This clonotype was recorded a few times. The genes are TRBV6-4 and TRBJ2-2, with a possible D match to TRBD2 (6 bases). Germline CDR1 is MRHNA and CDR2 is SNTAGT. The V end lost 0 bases, the J end lost 7 bases, and 6 bases lay between the germline ends. CDR3 length equals 13 residues. CDR3 in DNA: TGTGCCAGCAGTGACTCGACTAGCGGGGAGCTGTTTTTT. Amino acid sequence: CASSDSTSGELFF.

This clonotype was counted between two and nine times. This chain links TRBV7-9 with TRBJ2-7, with 8 bases fitting TRBD1. Germline CDR1 reads SEHNR; CDR2 reads FQNEAQ (reference sequence). V shed 5 bases and J 5 bases; nucleotides not matched to a gene: 5. The CDR3 spans 13 residues. For the CDR3, the DNA is TGTGCCAGCAGCCCCATGACAGGGGACGAGCAGTACTTC. It is translated as CASSPMTGDEQYF.

This clonotype was detected only a few times. The chain has TRBV29-1 and TRBJ2-7; D may match TRBD1 or TRBD2 (7 bases each). The length of the CDR3 is 13 residues. V was cut by 6 bases and J by 3 bases, with 15 bases left in between. From germline, CDR1 is SQVTM and CDR2 ANQGSEA. CDR3 amino acids: CSVRQGGVYEQYF. The CDR3 DNA follows: TGCAGCGTCCGACAGGGAGGGGTCTACGAGCAGTACTTC.

There are a few counts of this clonotype. The gene calls are TRBV10-3 and TRBJ1-1; the D is unclear. The V end was cut by 5 bases, the J end by 6 bases, with 13 bases between. CDR3 length equals 13 residues. Germline CDR1 and CDR2: ENHRY and SYGVKD. The CDR3 loop reads CAISLQEGAEAFF. The CDR3 region has the DNA TGTGCCATCAGTTTACAAGAAGGCGCTGAAGCTTTCTTT.

This clonotype was observed a handful of times. V and J are TRBV5-4 and TRBJ2-2; 9 positions match TRBD2. This CDR3 contains 15 residues. The V segment lost 4 bases and the J segment 0 bases; nucleotides outside the gene matches: 1. Germline V lookup: CDR1 SGHNT, CDR2 YYREEE (reference sequence). CDR3 sequence (DNA): TGTGCCAGCAGCCGGACTAGCGCGAACACCGGGGAGCTGTTTTTT. This sequence encodes CASSRTSANTGELFF.

CDR3 nucleotide sequence: TGTGCCACCAGCGACGTGGGGGGGGAGACCCAGTACTTC. Its translation: CATSDVGGETQYF. The chain has TRBV15 and TRBJ2-5, with 7 bases matching TRBD2. Germline CDR1 is LNHNV and CDR2 is YYDKDF (reference sequence). With V trimmed by 5 bases and J by 5 bases, 5 bases remained unmatched. CDR3 length: 13 amino acids.

The V call is TRBV19, the J call TRBJ2-7; 12 nucleotides line up with TRBD2. Trimming took 6 bases from V and 0 from J; bases not matched to a gene: 0. Germline V lookup: CDR1 LNHDA, CDR2 SQIVND (reference sequence). The CDR3 consists of 14 residues. The CDR3 DNA is TGTGCCAGTAGGACTAGCGGGAGCTCCTACGAGCAGTACTTC. Translation: CASRTSGSSYEQYF. Together with reference TRBV19 and TRBJ2-7, the CDR3 gives the full variable domain: DGGITQSPKYLFRKEGQNVTLSCEQNLNHDAMYWYRQDPGQGLRLIYYSQIVNDFQKGDIAEGYSVSREKKESFPLTVTSAQKNPTAFYLCASRTSGSSYEQYFGPGTRLTVT.